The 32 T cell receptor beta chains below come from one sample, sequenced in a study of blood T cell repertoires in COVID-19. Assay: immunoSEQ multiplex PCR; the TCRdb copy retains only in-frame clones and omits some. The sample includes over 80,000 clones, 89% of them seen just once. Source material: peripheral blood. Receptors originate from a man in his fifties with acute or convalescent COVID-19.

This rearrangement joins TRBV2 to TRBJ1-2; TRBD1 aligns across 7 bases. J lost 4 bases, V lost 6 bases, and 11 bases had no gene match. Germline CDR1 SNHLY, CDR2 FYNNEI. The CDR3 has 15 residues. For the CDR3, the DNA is TGTGCCAGCAGCCCCAGGGGGGCTGGGGTCTATGGCTACACCTTC. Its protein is CASSPRGAGVYGYTF. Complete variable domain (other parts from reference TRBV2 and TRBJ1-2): EPEVTQTPSHQVTQMGQEVILRCVPISNHLYFYWYRQILGQKVEFLVSFYNNEISEKSEIFDDQFSVERPDGSNFTLKIRSTKLEDSAMYFCASSPRGAGVYGYTFGSGTRLTVV.

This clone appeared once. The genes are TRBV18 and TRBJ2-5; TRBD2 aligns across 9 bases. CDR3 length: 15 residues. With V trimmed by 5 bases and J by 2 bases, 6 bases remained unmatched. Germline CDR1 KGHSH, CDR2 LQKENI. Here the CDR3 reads CASSKRGATQETQYF. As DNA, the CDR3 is TGTGCCAGCTCAAAGCGGGGGGCCACGCAAGAGACCCAGTACTTC.

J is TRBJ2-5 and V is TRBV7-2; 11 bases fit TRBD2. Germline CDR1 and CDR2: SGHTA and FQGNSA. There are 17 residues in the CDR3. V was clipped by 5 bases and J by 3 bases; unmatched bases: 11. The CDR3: CASSPRPLLAGEETQYF. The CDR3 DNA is TGTGCCAGCAGCCCACGGCCCTTACTAGCGGGGGAAGAGACCCAGTACTTC.

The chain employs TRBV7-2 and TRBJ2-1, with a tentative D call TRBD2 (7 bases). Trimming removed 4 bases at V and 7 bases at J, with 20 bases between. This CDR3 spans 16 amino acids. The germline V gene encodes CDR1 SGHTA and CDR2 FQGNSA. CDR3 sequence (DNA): TGTGCCAGCAGCTCACGAAGTGGGGGGGGCGGGAATGAGCAGTTCTTC. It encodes CASSSRSGGGGNEQFF.

The CDR3 loop reads CAWSARSNEKLFF. CDR3 coding DNA: TGTGCCTGGAGTGCGAGAAGTAATGAAAAACTGTTTTTT. The rearrangement uses TRBV30 and TRBJ1-4; D remains ambiguous. This CDR3 region has 13 residues. V was pared by 1 base and J by 4 bases, with 7 bases between. Germline loops: CDR1 GTSNPN, CDR2 SVGIG (reference sequence).

CDR3 residues: CASGDSVLFF. As DNA, the CDR3 is TGTGCCAGCGGCGACAGTGTACTGTTTTTT. The V call is TRBV6-9, the J call TRBJ2-2; D perhaps matches TRBD1 (5 bases). Trimming pared 8 bases from V and 14 bases from J, leaving 12 bases between. In germline, CDR1 is MNHGY, CDR2 SVAAGI. The CDR3 totals 10 residues.

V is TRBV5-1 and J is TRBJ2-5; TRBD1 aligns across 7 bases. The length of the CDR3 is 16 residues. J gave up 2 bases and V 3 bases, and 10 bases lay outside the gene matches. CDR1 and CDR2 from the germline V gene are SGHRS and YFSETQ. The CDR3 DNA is TGCGCCAGCAGCTCCCGAATTACGACAGGGCAAGAGACCCAGTACTTC. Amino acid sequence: CASSSRITTGQETQYF.

CDR3 sequence reads: CASRKLAGNTGELFF. CDR3 sequence (DNA): TGTGCCAGCAGAAAACTAGCAGGGAACACCGGGGAGCTGTTTTTT. The V and J genes are TRBV6-6 and TRBJ2-2; tentative D call: TRBD2 (6 bases). The CDR3 runs to 15 residues. V lost 6 bases and J lost 1, with 12 bases in between. Germline assignment: CDR1 MNHNY and CDR2 SVGAGI (reference sequence).

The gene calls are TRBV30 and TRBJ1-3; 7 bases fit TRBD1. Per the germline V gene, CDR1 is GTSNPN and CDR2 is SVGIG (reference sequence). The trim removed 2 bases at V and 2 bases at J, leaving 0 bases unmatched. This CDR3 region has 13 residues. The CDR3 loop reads CAWSRGPGNTIYF. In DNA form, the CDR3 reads TGTGCCTGGAGTAGGGGGCCTGGAAACACCATATATTTT.

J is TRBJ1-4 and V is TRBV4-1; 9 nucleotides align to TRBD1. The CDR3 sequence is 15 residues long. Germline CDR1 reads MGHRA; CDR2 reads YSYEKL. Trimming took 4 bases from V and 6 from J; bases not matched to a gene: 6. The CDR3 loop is CASSLTWTGDEKLFF. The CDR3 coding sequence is TGCGCCAGCAGCCTGACCTGGACAGGGGATGAAAAACTGTTTTTT.

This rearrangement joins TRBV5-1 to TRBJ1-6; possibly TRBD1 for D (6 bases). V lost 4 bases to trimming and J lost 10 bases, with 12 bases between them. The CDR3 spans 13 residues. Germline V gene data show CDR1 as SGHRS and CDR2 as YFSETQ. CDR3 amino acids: CASSQQGRSPLHF. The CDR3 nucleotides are TGCGCCAGCAGCCAACAGGGACGGTCACCCCTCCACTTT.

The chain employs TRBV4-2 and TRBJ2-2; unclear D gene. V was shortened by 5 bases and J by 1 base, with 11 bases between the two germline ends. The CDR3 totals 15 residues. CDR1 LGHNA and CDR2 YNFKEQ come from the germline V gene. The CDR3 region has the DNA TGTGCCAGCAGCATCCGTCTAGGGAACACCGGGGAGCTGTTTTTT. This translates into CASSIRLGNTGELFF.

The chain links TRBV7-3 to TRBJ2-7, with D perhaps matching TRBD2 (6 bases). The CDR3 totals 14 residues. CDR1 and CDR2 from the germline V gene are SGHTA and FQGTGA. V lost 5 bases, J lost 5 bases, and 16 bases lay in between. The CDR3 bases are TGTGCCAGCAGCCATAGGCGGAGGGACCACGAGCAGTACGTC. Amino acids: CASSHRRRDHEQYV.

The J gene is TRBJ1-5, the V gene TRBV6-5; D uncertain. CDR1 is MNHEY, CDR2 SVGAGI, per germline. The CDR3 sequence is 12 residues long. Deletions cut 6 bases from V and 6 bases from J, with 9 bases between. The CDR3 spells CASRESFQPQHF. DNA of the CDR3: TGTGCCAGCAGGGAGTCGTTTCAGCCCCAGCATTTT.

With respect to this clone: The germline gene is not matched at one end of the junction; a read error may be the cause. This CDR3 reads CASSPHGTSGETQYF. The CDR3 DNA reads as TGTGCTAGCAGCCCTCACGGGACTAGCGGTGAGACCCAGTACTTC. The chain carries TRBV7-7 and TRBJ2-5; 11 bases agree with TRBD2. Germline CDR1 is SSHAT and CDR2 is FNYEAQ (reference sequence). CDR3 length equals 15 residues. The full variable domain, completed using reference TRBV7-7 and TRBJ2-5, is GAGVSQSPRYKVTKRGQDVTLRCDPISSHATLYWYQQALGQGPEFLTYFNYEAQPDKSGLPSDRFSAERPEGSISTLTIQRTEQRDSAMYRCASSPHGTSGETQYFGPGTRLLVL.

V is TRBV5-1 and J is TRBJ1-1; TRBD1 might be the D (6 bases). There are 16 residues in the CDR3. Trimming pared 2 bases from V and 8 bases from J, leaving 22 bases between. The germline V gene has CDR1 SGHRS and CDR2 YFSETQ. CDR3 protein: CASSFLSPKQGSEAFF. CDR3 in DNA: TGCGCCAGCAGCTTTCTGTCGCCAAAACAGGGATCGGAAGCTTTCTTT.

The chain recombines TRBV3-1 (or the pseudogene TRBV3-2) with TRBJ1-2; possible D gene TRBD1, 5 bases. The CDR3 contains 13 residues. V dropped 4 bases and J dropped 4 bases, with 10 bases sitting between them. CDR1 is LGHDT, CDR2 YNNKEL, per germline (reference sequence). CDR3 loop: CASSPRQPYGYTF. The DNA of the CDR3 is TGTGCCAGCAGCCCTAGACAGCCCTATGGCTACACCTTC.

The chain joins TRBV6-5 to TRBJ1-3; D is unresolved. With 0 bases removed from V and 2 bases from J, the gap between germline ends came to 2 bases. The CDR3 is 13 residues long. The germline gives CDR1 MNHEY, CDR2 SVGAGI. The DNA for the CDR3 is TGTGCCAGCAGTTACTCCGCTGGAAACACCATATATTTT. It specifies CASSYSAGNTIYF.

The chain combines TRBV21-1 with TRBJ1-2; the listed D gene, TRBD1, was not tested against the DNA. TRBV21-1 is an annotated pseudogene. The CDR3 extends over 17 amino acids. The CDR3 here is CASSKGPKTGGREGYTF. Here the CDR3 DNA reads TGTGCCAGCAGCAAAGGACCTAAGACAGGGGGCCGTGAAGGCTACACCTTC.

This CDR3 is CASSSRSGVAGELFF. CDR3 bases: TGTGCCAGCAGCTCACGATCAGGGGTTGCCGGGGAGCTGTTTTTT. J is TRBJ2-2 and V is TRBV11-3, with TRBD1 as a possible D gene (6 bases). The CDR3 extends over 15 amino acids. Deletions cut 4 bases from V and 6 bases from J, with 15 bases between. The V gene's germline CDR1 is SGHNT and CDR2 YENEEA. Filled out from reference TRBV11-3 and TRBJ2-2, the complete variable domain reads EAGVVQSPRYKIIEKKQPVAFWCNPISGHNTLYWYLQNLGQGPELLIRYENEEAVDDSQLPKDRFSAERLKGVDSTLKIQPAELGDSAVYLCASSSRSGVAGELFFGEGSRLTVL.

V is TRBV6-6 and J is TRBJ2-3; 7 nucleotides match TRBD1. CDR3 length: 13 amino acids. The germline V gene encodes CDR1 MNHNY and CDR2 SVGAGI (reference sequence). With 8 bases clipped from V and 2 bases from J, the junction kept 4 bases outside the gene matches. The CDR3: CASEGALTDTQYF. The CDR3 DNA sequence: TGTGCCAGCGAGGGGGCCCTCACAGATACGCAGTATTTT.

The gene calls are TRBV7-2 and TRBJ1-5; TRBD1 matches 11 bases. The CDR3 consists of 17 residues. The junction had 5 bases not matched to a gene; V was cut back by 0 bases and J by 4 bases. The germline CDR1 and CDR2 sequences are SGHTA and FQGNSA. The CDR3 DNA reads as TGTGCCAGCAGCTTAGCGCGCGGGACAGGGGGGAATCAGCCCCAGCATTTT. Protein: CASSLARGTGGNQPQHF.

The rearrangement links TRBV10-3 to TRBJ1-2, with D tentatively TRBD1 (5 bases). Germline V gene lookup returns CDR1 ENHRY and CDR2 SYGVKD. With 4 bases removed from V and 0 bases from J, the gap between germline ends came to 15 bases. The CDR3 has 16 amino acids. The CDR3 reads CAISVSVGQTNYGYTF. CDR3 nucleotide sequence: TGTGCCATCAGTGTTTCTGTGGGGCAAACTAACTATGGCTACACCTTC.

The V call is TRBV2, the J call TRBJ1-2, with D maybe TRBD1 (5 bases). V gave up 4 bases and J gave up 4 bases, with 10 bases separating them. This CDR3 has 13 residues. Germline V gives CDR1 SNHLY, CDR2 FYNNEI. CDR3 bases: TGTGCCAGCAGTGTCTTGACAGTCTATGGCTACACCTTC. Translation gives CASSVLTVYGYTF.

This chain's CDR3 is CASSFGENQPQHF. DNA of the CDR3: TGTGCCAGCAGTTTCGGGGAGAATCAGCCCCAGCATTTT. V and J are TRBV28 and TRBJ1-5; D gene ambiguous. The CDR3 extends over 13 amino acids. The V gene's germline CDR1 is MDHEN and CDR2 SYDVKM. Trimming left V 3 bases short and J 4 bases short, with 7 bases between.

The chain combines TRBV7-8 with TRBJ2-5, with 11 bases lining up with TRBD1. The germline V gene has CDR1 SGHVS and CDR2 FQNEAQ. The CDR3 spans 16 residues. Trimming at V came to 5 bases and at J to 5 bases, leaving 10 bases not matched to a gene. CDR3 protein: CASSVRTGGAEETQYF. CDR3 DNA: TGTGCCAGCAGCGTAAGGACAGGGGGCGCGGAGGAGACCCAGTACTTC.

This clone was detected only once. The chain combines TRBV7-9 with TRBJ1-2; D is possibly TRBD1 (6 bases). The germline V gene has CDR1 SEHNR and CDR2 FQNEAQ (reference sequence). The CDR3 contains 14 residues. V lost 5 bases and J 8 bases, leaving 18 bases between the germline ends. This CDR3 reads CASSVRGETGGYTF. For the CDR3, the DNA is TGTGCCAGCAGCGTACGAGGGGAAACAGGGGGCTACACCTTC. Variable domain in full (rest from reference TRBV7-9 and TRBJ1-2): DTGVSQNPRHKITKRGQNVTFRCDPISEHNRLYWYRQTLGQGPEFLTYFQNEAQLEKSRLLSDRFSAERPKGSFSTLEIQRTEQGDSAMYLCASSVRGETGGYTFGSGTRLTVV.

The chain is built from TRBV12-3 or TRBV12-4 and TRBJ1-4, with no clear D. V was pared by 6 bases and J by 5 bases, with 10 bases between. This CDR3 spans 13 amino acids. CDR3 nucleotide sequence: TGTGCCAGCAGCGTCAGTTTCAATGAAAAACTGTTTTTT. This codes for CASSVSFNEKLFF.

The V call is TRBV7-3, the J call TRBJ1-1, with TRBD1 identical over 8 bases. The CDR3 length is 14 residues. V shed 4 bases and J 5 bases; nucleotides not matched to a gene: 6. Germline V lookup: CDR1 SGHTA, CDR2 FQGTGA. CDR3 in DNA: TGTGCCAGCAGCTCCCAGGGGGCAGGTACTGAAGCTTTCTTT. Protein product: CASSSQGAGTEAFF.

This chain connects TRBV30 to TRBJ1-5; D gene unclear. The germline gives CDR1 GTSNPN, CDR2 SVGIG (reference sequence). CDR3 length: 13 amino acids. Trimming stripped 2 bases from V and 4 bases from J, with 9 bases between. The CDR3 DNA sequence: TGTGCCTGGAGTCTTGCAGGTAATCAGCCCCAGCATTTT. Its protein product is CAWSLAGNQPQHF.

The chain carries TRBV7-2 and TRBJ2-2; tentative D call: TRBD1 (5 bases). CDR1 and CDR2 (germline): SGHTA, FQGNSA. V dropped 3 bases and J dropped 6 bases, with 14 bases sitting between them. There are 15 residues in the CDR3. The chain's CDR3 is CASSLWQGAAGELFF. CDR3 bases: TGTGCCAGCAGCTTGTGGCAAGGGGCGGCCGGGGAGCTGTTTTTT.

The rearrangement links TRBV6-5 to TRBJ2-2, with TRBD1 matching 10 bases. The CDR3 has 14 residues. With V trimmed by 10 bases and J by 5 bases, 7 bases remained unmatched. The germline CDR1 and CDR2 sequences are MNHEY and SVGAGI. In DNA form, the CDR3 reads TGTGCCACCAGGGGACAGGGGAGAACCGGGGAGCTGTTTTTT. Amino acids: CATRGQGRTGELFF.